What follows describes a single T cell receptor (beta chain). This sample is part of a study of T-cell reconstitution after alpha-beta-depleted transplantation in children. The CDR3 runs 15 residues. V was cut by 5 bases and J by 4 bases, with 16 bases left in between. The germline V gene has CDR1 SGHAT and CDR2 FQNNGV. Using unique molecular identifiers, the investigators prepared the TCRbeta library. TCRdb redid the calling of the PCR reads with MiXCR, one entry per CDR3 protein. The sample lists hundreds of thousands of distinct CDR3 sequences, about a tenth occurring once. The receptor comes from a human donor who donated a stem cell graft to a child with acute lymphoblastic leukemia. The sample consisted of PBMCs from the stem cell graft donor, taken from the stem cell graft. The rearrangement joins TRBV11-2 to TRBJ2-3, with TRBD2 as a possible D gene (6 bases). For the CDR3, the DNA is TGTGCCAGCAGCCCCTGGTGGGGGGAGGCAGATACGCAGTATTTT. Protein product: CASSPWWGEADTQYF.